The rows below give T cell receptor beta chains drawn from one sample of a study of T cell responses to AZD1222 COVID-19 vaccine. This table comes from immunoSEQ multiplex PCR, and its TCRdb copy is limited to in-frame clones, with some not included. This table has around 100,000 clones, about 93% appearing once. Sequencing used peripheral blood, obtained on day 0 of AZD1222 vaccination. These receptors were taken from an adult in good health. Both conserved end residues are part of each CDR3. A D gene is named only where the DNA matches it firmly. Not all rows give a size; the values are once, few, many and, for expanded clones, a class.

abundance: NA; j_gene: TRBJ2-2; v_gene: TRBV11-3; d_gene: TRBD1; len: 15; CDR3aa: CASSLGQGKNGELFF; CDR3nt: TGTGCCAGCAGCTTAGGACAGGGAAAGAACGGGGAGCTGTTTTTT
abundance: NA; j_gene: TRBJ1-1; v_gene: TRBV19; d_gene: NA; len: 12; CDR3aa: CASNVQNTEAFF; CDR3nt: TGTGCCAGTAATGTTCAGAACACTGAAGCTTTCTTT
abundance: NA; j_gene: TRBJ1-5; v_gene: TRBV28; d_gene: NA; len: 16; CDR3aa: CASQLDDPYSNQPQHF; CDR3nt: TGTGCCAGCCAACTGGACGACCCCTATAGCAATCAGCCCCAGCATTTT
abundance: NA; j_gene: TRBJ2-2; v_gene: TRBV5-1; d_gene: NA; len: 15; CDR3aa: CASTFRGTNTGELFF; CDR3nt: TGCGCCAGCACCTTCCGCGGGACGAACACCGGGGAGCTGTTTTTT
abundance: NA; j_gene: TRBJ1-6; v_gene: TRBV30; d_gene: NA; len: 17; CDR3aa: CAWSVLGVSSYNSPLHF; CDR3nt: TGTGCCTGGAGTGTACTAGGGGTAAGCTCCTATAATTCACCCCTCCACTTT
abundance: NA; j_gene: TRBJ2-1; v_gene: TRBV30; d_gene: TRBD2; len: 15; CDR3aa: CAWSNGLARYNEQFF; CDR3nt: TGTGCCTGGAGTAACGGACTAGCGAGATACAATGAGCAGTTCTTC
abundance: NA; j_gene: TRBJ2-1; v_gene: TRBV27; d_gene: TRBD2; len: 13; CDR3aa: CASTSGRASEQFF; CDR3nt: TGTGCCAGCACTAGCGGGAGGGCCTCTGAGCAGTTCTTC
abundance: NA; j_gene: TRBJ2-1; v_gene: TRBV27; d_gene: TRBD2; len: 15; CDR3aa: CASRPGLAVYNEQFF; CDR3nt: TGTGCCAGCAGACCGGGACTAGCGGTATACAATGAGCAGTTCTTC
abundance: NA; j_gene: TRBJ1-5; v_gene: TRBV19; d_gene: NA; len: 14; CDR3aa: CATGPGTDYQPQHF; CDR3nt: TGTGCCACTGGACCCGGGACGGATTATCAGCCCCAGCATTTT
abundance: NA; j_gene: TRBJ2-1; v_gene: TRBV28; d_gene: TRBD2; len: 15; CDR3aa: CASSPTSGMVDEQFF; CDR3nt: TGTGCCAGCAGTCCGACTAGCGGGATGGTCGATGAGCAGTTCTTC
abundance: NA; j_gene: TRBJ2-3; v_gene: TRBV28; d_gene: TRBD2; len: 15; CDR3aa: CASSQGLGYTDTQYF; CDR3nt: TGTGCCAGCAGTCAGGGACTAGGCTACACAGATACGCAGTATTTT
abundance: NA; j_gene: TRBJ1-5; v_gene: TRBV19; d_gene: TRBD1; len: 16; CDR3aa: CASSGQGLRGNQPQHF; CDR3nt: TGTGCCAGTAGTGGACAGGGGCTTAGAGGCAATCAGCCCCAGCATTTT
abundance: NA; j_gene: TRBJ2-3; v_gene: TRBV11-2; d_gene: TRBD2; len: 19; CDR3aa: CASSDPTSGHLLSTDTQYF; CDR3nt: TGTGCCAGCAGCGACCCCACTAGCGGACACCTACTGAGCACAGATACGCAGTATTTT
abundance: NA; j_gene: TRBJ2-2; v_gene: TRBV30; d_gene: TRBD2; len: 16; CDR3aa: CAWRRTLAENTGELFF; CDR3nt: TGTGCCTGGAGGCGAACTCTAGCGGAGAACACCGGGGAGCTGTTTTTT
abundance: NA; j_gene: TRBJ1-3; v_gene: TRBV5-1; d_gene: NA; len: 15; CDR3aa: CASSSGASSGNTIYF; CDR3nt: TGCGCCAGCAGCTCCGGGGCGTCGTCCGGAAACACCATATATTTT
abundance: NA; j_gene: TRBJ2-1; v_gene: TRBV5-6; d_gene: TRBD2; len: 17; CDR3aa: CASSFVAGGVTYNEQFF; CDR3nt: TGTGCCAGCAGCTTCGTAGCGGGAGGGGTCACCTACAATGAGCAGTTCTTC
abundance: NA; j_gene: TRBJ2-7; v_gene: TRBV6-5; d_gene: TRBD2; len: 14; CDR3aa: CASSPGLQSDEQYF; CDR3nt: TGTGCCAGCAGTCCGGGACTACAAAGTGACGAGCAGTACTTC
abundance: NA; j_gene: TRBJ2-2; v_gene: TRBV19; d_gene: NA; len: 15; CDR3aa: CASTKMGRRTGELFF; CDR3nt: TGTGCCAGTACAAAGATGGGGCGGAGGACCGGGGAGCTGTTTTTT
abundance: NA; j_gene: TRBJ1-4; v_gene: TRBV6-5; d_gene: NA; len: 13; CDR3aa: CASTRAINEKLFF; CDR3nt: TGTGCCAGTACCCGGGCTATTAATGAAAAACTGTTTTTT
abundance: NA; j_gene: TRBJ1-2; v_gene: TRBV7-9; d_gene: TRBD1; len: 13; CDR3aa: CASSLDRAYGYTF; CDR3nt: TGTGCCAGCAGCTTGGACAGGGCCTATGGCTACACCTTC
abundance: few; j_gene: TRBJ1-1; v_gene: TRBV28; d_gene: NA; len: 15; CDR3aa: CASSPPDRLNTEAFF; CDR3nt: TGTGCCAGCAGTCCCCCAGACAGGTTGAACACTGAAGCTTTCTTT
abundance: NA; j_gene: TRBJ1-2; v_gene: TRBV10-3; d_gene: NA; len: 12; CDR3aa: CAISEGNYGYTF; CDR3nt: TGTGCCATCAGTGAGGGTAACTATGGCTACACCTTC
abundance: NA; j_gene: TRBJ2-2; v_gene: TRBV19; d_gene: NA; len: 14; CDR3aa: CASTVGPQFGELFF; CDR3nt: TGTGCCAGTACGGTGGGGCCCCAGTTCGGGGAGCTGTTTTTT
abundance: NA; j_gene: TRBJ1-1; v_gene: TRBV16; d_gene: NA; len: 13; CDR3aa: CASRRQEGGEAFF; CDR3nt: TGTGCCAGCAGGCGACAGGAAGGAGGTGAAGCTTTCTTT
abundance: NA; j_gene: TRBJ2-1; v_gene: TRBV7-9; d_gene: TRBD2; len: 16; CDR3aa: CASSLSSGVSYNEQFF; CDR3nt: TGTGCCAGCAGCTTATCTAGCGGGGTCTCCTACAATGAGCAGTTCTTC
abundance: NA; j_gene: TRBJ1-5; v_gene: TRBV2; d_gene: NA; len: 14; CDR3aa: CASSLPVGKQPQHF; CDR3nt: TGTGCCAGCAGCCTCCCGGTGGGGAAGCAGCCCCAGCATTTT
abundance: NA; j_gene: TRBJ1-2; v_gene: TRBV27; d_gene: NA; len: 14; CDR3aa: CASSLNRVSGGYTF; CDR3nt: TGTGCCAGCAGTTTAAACAGGGTCAGCGGGGGCTACACCTTC
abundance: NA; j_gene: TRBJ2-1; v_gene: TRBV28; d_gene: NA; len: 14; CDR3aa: CASSLIRGHNEQFF; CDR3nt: TGTGCCAGCAGTTTAATTAGGGGACACAATGAGCAGTTCTTC
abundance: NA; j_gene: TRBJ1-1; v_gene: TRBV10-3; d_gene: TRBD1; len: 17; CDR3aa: CATSTRQGGGMNTEAFF; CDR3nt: TGTGCCACCTCAACCCGACAGGGGGGAGGGATGAACACTGAAGCTTTCTTT
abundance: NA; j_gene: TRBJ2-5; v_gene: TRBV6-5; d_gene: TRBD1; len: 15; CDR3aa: CASSTPGQGWETQYF; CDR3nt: TGTGCCAGCAGTACCCCGGGACAGGGTTGGGAGACCCAGTACTTC
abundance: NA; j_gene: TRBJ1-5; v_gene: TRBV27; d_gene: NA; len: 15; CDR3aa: CASSYQGYSNQPQHF; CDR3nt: TGTGCCAGCAGTTACCAGGGGTATAGCAATCAGCCCCAGCATTTT
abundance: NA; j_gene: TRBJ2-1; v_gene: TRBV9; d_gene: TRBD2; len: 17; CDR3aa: CASSVASGTPVDNEQFF; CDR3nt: TGTGCCAGCAGCGTGGCTAGCGGAACCCCCGTAGACAATGAGCAGTTCTTC
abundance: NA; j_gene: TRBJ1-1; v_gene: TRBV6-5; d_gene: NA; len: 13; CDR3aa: CASSPTGTTEAFF; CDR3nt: TGTGCCAGCAGTCCCACGGGGACCACTGAAGCTTTCTTT